Shown below are 26 T cell receptor beta chains from a single sample sequenced in a study of blood T cells in healthy people across ages. Sample-barcoded 5' priming and a J-beta primer mix drove a second PCR of roughly 6 to 12 cycles. TCRdb reprocessed the 5' RACE reads with MiXCR, giving one entry per CDR3 protein. The sample contains roughly 700,000 distinct CDR3 sequences, 32% of which appear only once. The specimen was blood. Receptor source: a woman of 80 years or more in good health.

This clonotype was seen more than once but under ten times. The chain carries TRBV7-2 and TRBJ1-3; tentatively, D is TRBD1 (5 bases). V was cut by 4 bases and J by 0 bases, with 13 bases left in between. Germline CDR1 SGHTA, CDR2 FQGNSA. The CDR3 runs to 16 residues. The CDR3 loop reads CASSSYGTGSGNTIYF. The CDR3 region has the DNA TGTGCCAGCAGCTCCTATGGTACAGGCTCTGGAAACACCATATATTTT. Full variable domain (rest looked up from reference TRBV7-2 and TRBJ1-3): GAGVSQSPSNKVTEKGKDVELRCDPISGHTALYWYRQSLGQGLEFLIYFQGNSAPDKSGLPSDRFSAERTGGSVSTLTIQRTQQEDSAVYLCASSSYGTGSGNTIYFGEGSWLTVV.

This clonotype was seen repeatedly, ten times or more. The V gene is TRBV4-1, the J gene TRBJ2-5; no firm D call. The germline V gene encodes CDR1 MGHRA and CDR2 YSYEKL. This CDR3 is 15 amino acids long. The V and J ends lost 1 base and 4 bases respectively, with 13 bases between them. The CDR3 protein is CASSQGDFLGETQYF. The CDR3, as DNA: TGCGCCAGCAGCCAAGGAGACTTCTTGGGAGAGACCCAGTACTTC.

The rearrangement joins TRBV6-7 to TRBJ2-5, with 7 bases that match TRBD1. TRBV6-7 is an ORF, and what it does is uncertain. The junction had 12 bases not matched to a gene; V was cut back by 7 bases and J by 7 bases. The length of the CDR3 is 14 residues. CDR3 coding DNA: TGTGCCAGCAAACAGGGGTTTAAGTTTTGGACCCAGTACTTC. Its protein is CASKQGFKFWTQYF.

V is TRBV5-1 and J is TRBJ2-5; D is possibly TRBD1 or TRBD2 (5 bases each). The DNA end favors TRBJ2-7, so the J call may be wrong. Germline V gene data show CDR1 as SGHRS and CDR2 as YFSETQ. The CDR3 is made up of 16 amino acids. The CDR3 DNA reads TGCGCCAGCAGCTTGGGGGGTCGAGGGACCGCCTACGAGCAGTACTTC. Translated: CASSLGGRGTAYEQYF.

This chain links TRBV30 with TRBJ2-7, with D perhaps matching TRBD1 (5 bases). The germline CDR1 and CDR2 sequences are GTSNPN and SVGIG (reference sequence). The CDR3 extends over 12 amino acids. Trimming left V 2 bases short and J 6 bases short, with 11 bases between. This CDR3 reads CAWSWGQTEQYF. Here the CDR3 DNA reads TGTGCCTGGAGTTGGGGCCAGACCGAGCAGTACTTC.

In this sample, this clonotype turned up many times. The rearrangement uses TRBV20-1 and TRBJ2-7; 14 bases fit TRBD2. Trimming removed 3 bases from V and 7 bases from J; junction bases left unmatched: 8. The CDR3 contains 15 residues. Germline CDR1 is DFQATT and CDR2 is SNEGSKA (reference sequence). As DNA, the CDR3 is TGCAGTGCTAGCCGGACTAGCGGGGGGTCCGGGGAGCAGTACTTC. It translates to CSASRTSGGSGEQYF.

The chain combines TRBV10-3 with TRBJ2-7; 8 bases match TRBD1. The CDR3 runs to 12 residues. Germline CDR1 and CDR2: ENHRY and SYGVKD. V dropped 2 bases and J dropped 10; count of bases not matched to a gene: 4. The CDR3 loop is CAISEAQGAQYF. Here the CDR3 DNA reads TGTGCCATCAGTGAGGCCCAGGGGGCCCAGTACTTC.

As concerns this clonotype: Being one base from a much bigger clone, this may be a read error. J is TRBJ2-5 and V is TRBV30, with unresolved D. CDR1 is GTSNPN and CDR2 is SVGIG in the germline V gene (reference sequence). The CDR3 spans 11 residues. With 6 bases removed from V and 11 bases from J, the gap between germline ends came to 16 bases. For the CDR3, the DNA is TGTGCCTGTCAATTCTACAATGAGCAGTACTTC. The encoded protein is CACQFYNEQYF.

The V call is TRBV28, the J call TRBJ1-5; 8 nucleotides match TRBD1. CDR3 length equals 17 residues. Germline CDR1 and CDR2: MDHEN and SYDVKM. The ends lost 8 bases at V and 1 base at J; junction bases unmatched: 13. CDR3 protein: CASRERGTGISNQPQHF. The DNA of the CDR3 is TGTGCCAGCCGGGAGCGAGGGACAGGTATAAGCAATCAGCCCCAGCATTTT.

On this clonotype itself: Sequence at one end of the junction differs from germline and may be a read error. This rearrangement joins TRBV7-3 to TRBJ1-2; perhaps TRBD1 as D (6 bases). This CDR3 has 14 residues. Per germline, CDR1 SGHTA and CDR2 FQGTGA. The CDR3 nucleotides are TGTGCCAGCGGGGGCCCCAGAGAGGAATATGACTACGCCTTC. Its translation: CASGGPREEYDYAF. The complete variable domain, with remaining parts taken from reference TRBV7-3 and TRBJ1-2, reads GAGVSQTPSNKVTEKGKYVELRCDPISGHTALYWYRQSLGQGPEFLIYFQGTGAADDSGLPNDRFFAVRPEGSVSTLKIQRTERGDSAVYLCASGGPREEYDYAFGSGTRLTVV.

CDR3 nucleotide sequence: TGCGCCAGCAGCTTGGACAGGGGGCTTGGCTATGGCTACACCTTC. Amino acids: CASSLDRGLGYGYTF. The V call is TRBV5-1, the J call TRBJ1-2; TRBD1 aligns across 9 bases. CDR3 length equals 15 residues. The trim removed 0 bases at V and 4 bases at J, leaving 4 bases unmatched. Germline V gives CDR1 SGHRS, CDR2 YFSETQ.

This clonotype was recorded at least ten times. V usage is TRBV7-2 and J usage is TRBJ2-6; the D is unclear. Germline values: CDR1 SGHTA, CDR2 FQGNSA. With 2 bases removed from V and 4 bases from J, the gap between germline ends came to 9 bases. This CDR3 spans 15 amino acids. CDR3 in DNA: TGTGCCAGCAGCTTATATACCCCCGGGGCCAACGTCCTGACTTTC. Amino acids: CASSLYTPGANVLTF.

This clonotype was observed at least ten times. The chain joins TRBV7-2 to TRBJ2-5, with 9 bases fitting TRBD1. The CDR3 has 16 amino acids. CDR1 is SGHTA and CDR2 is FQGNSA in the germline V gene. Trimming cost V 5 bases and J 1 base; bases outside gene matches: 8. The CDR3 coding sequence is TGTGCCAGCAGCCCGGGACAGGGACGTCTCCAAGAGACCCAGTACTTC. This gives the protein CASSPGQGRLQETQYF. Full variable domain (outside the CDR3, taken from reference TRBV7-2 and TRBJ2-5): GAGVSQSPSNKVTEKGKDVELRCDPISGHTALYWYRQSLGQGLEFLIYFQGNSAPDKSGLPSDRFSAERTGGSVSTLTIQRTQQEDSAVYLCASSPGQGRLQETQYFGPGTRLLVL.

V and J are TRBV5-6 and TRBJ2-1; TRBD2 agrees at 7 bases. The CDR3 has 15 residues. Germline CDR1 reads SGHDT; CDR2 reads YYEEEE. Here the CDR3 reads CISSSSWGGYNEQFF. The CDR3 nucleotides read TGTATCAGCAGCTCCTCTTGGGGGGGCTACAATGAGCAGTTCTTC.

Turning to this clonotype: The CDR3 does not end in the conserved phenylalanine or tryptophan, so this is likely a read error. The V gene is TRBV6-5, the J gene TRBJ1-5; D is uncertain. Germline values: CDR1 MNHEY, CDR2 SVGAGI. CDR3 length equals 15 residues. The CDR3 coding sequence is TGTGCCAGCAGCTACTCAATATCCGGGAATCAGCCCCAGCATTTG. Translation: CASSYSISGNQPQHL.

V is TRBV12-3 or TRBV12-4 and J is TRBJ2-4; D not certain. Trimming pared 3 bases from V and 7 bases from J, leaving 7 bases between. This CDR3 region has 12 residues. CDR3: CASSFTSNIQYF. The CDR3 DNA reads TGTGCCAGCAGTTTTACCAGTAACATTCAGTACTTC.

There are many counts of this clonotype. This chain uses TRBV6-6 with TRBJ1-1, with D possibly matching TRBD1 (5 bases). V lost 2 bases and J lost 5, with 18 bases in between. Per germline, CDR1 MNHNY and CDR2 SVGAGI (reference sequence). The CDR3 length is 16 residues. The CDR3 nucleotides read TGTGCCAGCAGTTACCGCGGGGGGACCTTTCGGACTGAAGCTTTCTTT. Translated: CASSYRGGTFRTEAFF.

This sequence joins TRBV5-1 and TRBJ2-3; perhaps TRBD2 as D (5 bases). CDR1 is SGHRS and CDR2 is YFSETQ in the germline V gene. This CDR3 comprises 15 residues. V lost 7 bases, J lost 3 bases, and 18 bases lay in between. CDR3 DNA: TGCGCCAGCTCTACCGGGAACCAGAGAACAGATACGCAGTATTTT. This codes for CASSTGNQRTDTQYF.

Note on this clonotype: One base away lies a much larger clone, so this may be a sequencing read error. The chain couples TRBV3-1 to TRBJ2-7; tentatively, D is TRBD1 (5 bases). This CDR3 comprises 15 residues. CDR1 and CDR2 (germline): LGHDT, YNNKEL (reference sequence). The CDR3 loop is CANSQEDTLGNEQYF. The DNA for the CDR3 is TGTGCCAACAGCCAAGAGGACACCCTAGGCAACGAGCAGTACTTC.

To note about this clonotype: A clone one base away is much larger, so this may be a read error. The chain carries TRBV20-1 and TRBJ2-5, with a tentative D call TRBD1 (6 bases). The J call is uncertain, as TRBJ2-7 better fits the DNA end. Germline assignment: CDR1 DFQATT and CDR2 SNEGSKA (reference sequence). This CDR3 region has 15 residues. Written as DNA, the CDR3 is TGCAGTGCTAGGGGGAACAGGGATCTCTCCTACGAGCAGTACTTC. Protein: CSARGNRDLSYEQYF.

This chain uses TRBV20-1 with TRBJ2-5; TRBD1 is a possible D gene (6 bases). Germline lookup yields CDR1 DFQATT and CDR2 SNEGSKA (reference sequence). The V end was cut by 5 bases, the J end by 2 bases, with 9 bases between. There are 12 residues in the CDR3. CDR3 DNA sequence: TGCAGTGCTCCTGGACAGCAAGAGACCCAGTACTTC. It yields the protein CSAPGQQETQYF.

This clonotype has a count of ten or more. The chain is built from TRBV2 and TRBJ2-1, with 12 bases lining up with TRBD2. V trimming: 3 bases; J trimming: 7 bases; junction bases outside the gene matches: 4. The CDR3 loop spans 15 amino acids. The germline gives CDR1 SNHLY, CDR2 FYNNEI. For the CDR3, the DNA is TGTGCCAGCAGTGAGATACTAGCGGGGGGAAATGAGCAGTTCTTC. It yields the protein CASSEILAGGNEQFF.

J is TRBJ2-5 and V is TRBV5-4, with TRBD2 matching over 7 bases. J lost 5 bases, V lost 3 bases, and 7 bases had no gene match. Germline CDR1 is SGHNT and CDR2 is YYREEE (reference sequence). The CDR3 is 14 residues long. CDR3 loop: CASSWVPGGETQYF. CDR3 nucleotide sequence: TGTGCCAGCAGCTGGGTACCCGGGGGGGAGACCCAGTACTTC.

Concerning this clonotype itself: An end of the junction differs from the germline gene, which may be a read error. The V call is TRBV20-1, the J call TRBJ2-1, with D uncertain. CDR1 is DFQATT, CDR2 SNEGSKA, per germline (reference sequence). This CDR3 region has 14 residues. CDR3 residues: CSASLYGPYNEQFF. Written as DNA, the CDR3 is TGCAGTGCTTCACTCTACGGCCCCTACAATGAACAGTTCTTC.

The rearrangement uses TRBV20-1 and TRBJ1-6, with D possibly matching TRBD1 (5 bases). The germline V and J ends were trimmed by 0 bases and 10 bases, with 7 bases remaining between them. CDR1 and CDR2 (germline): DFQATT, SNEGSKA (reference sequence). The CDR3 has 12 amino acids. The CDR3 loop reads CSAREGRSPLHF. CDR3 in DNA: TGCAGTGCTAGAGAGGGACGGTCACCCCTCCACTTT.

This clonotype came up a few times. The chain joins TRBV3-1 to TRBJ1-2; no clear D gene. The CDR3 sequence is 13 residues long. The germline CDR1 and CDR2 sequences are LGHDT and YNNKEL (reference sequence). Trimming stripped 0 bases from V and 8 bases from J, with 10 bases between. The CDR3 here is CASSQDRTRGYTF. CDR3 bases: TGTGCCAGCAGCCAAGACCGGACTCGGGGCTACACCTTC.